Below are 23 T cell receptor beta chains sequenced from a single sample in a study of blood T cells in healthy people across ages. A second PCR, run for about 7 to 11 cycles, used a sample-barcoded 5' primer plus a J-beta primer mix. TCRdb passed the 5' RACE reads through MiXCR, listing each CDR3 protein once. In the table there are 630,000 or so distinct CDR3 sequences, around 31% of which are singletons. Sequencing was done on a sample of blood. The receptors were sampled from a woman aged 80 or over in good health.

The chain is built from TRBV30 and TRBJ1-1, with D unresolved. Germline values: CDR1 GTSNPN, CDR2 SVGIG (reference sequence). This CDR3 has 12 residues. V was trimmed by 4 bases and J by 4 bases, leaving 10 bases between them. CDR3 residues: CAWMVEGTEAFF. CDR3 nucleotides: TGTGCCTGGATGGTGGAGGGCACTGAAGCTTTCTTT.

This clonotype was seen ten or more times. The rearrangement joins TRBV9 to TRBJ2-7; 7 positions agree with TRBD2. V was clipped by 3 bases and J by 7 bases; unmatched bases: 16. Germline V gives CDR1 SGDLS, CDR2 YYNGEE. This CDR3 has 16 residues. In nucleotides, the CDR3 is TGTGCCAGCAGCGGCCAATCCAGCGGGAAAGACTTGGAGCAGTACTTC. It specifies CASSGQSSGKDLEQYF.

Remarks on this clonotype: A clone one base away is much larger, so this may be a read error. The rearrangement joins TRBV9 to TRBJ2-3, with 10 bases lining up with TRBD2. This CDR3 region has 17 residues. Germline V gene sequence: CDR1 SGDLS, CDR2 YYNGEE. In nucleotides, the CDR3 is TGTGCCGGCAGCGTAGCTAGCGGACTAGCGGGCACAGATACGCAGTATTTT. This codes for CAGSVASGLAGTDTQYF.

This clonotype was picked up a small number of times. A much larger clone is a single base away; this may be a read error. The chain has TRBV20-1 and TRBJ1-4; perhaps TRBD1 as D (5 bases). The CDR3 extends over 13 amino acids. Germline lookup yields CDR1 DFQATT and CDR2 SNEGSKA (reference sequence). The DNA of the CDR3 is TGCGGTGCTAGTTGGGGGAGGACTGAAAAACTGTTTTTT. Translated: CGASWGRTEKLFF.

The V gene is TRBV24-1, the J gene TRBJ1-2, with no clear D. CDR1 KGHDR and CDR2 SFDVKD come from the germline V gene. Trimming stripped 4 bases from V and 0 bases from J, with 14 bases between. The CDR3 has 16 amino acids. Here the CDR3 DNA reads TGTGCCACCAGTGAGATAACCCTAGAGGCTAACTATGGCTACACCTTC. Translating gives CATSEITLEANYGYTF.

This clonotype was recorded once. The junction departs from the called germline gene at one end, perhaps through a read error. The chain couples TRBV4-3 to TRBJ1-1; D possibly corresponds to TRBD1 (5 bases). Germline CDR1 LGHNA, CDR2 YSLEER. The CDR3 loop spans 14 amino acids. The CDR3, as DNA: TGCGCCAGCAGCCAGGTCGAGGGGAACACTGGAGCTTTCTTT. Translation gives CASSQVEGNTGAFF.

Ten or more counts support this clonotype. The J gene is TRBJ1-4, the V gene TRBV4-2, with 7 positions matching TRBD1. Germline lookup yields CDR1 LGHNA and CDR2 YNFKEQ. The CDR3 spans 16 residues. Losses at the gene ends were 1 base for V and 4 bases for J; bases not matched to a gene: 6. In DNA, the CDR3 is TGTGCCAGCAGCCAAGCCGGGGGACAGATTAATGAAAAACTGTTTTTT. It is translated as CASSQAGGQINEKLFF.

The chain is built from TRBV12-3 or TRBV12-4 and TRBJ2-3; D call uncertain. V lost 5 bases and J lost 4, with 10 bases in between. The CDR3 has 13 amino acids. The CDR3 here is CASSIVAADTQYF. The DNA for the CDR3 is TGTGCCAGCAGTATAGTCGCGGCAGATACGCAGTATTTT.

This clonotype was observed a handful of times. The V and J genes are TRBV6-6 and TRBJ1-1; the D gene is possibly TRBD1 (6 bases). Trimming left V 2 bases short and J 0 bases short, with 10 bases between. Germline V gene sequence: CDR1 MNHNY, CDR2 SVGAGI (reference sequence). The CDR3 loop spans 15 amino acids. The CDR3 region has the DNA TGTGCCAGCAGTTACGTGGGGGGCATGAACACTGAAGCTTTCTTT. As protein: CASSYVGGMNTEAFF.

Ten or more counts support this clonotype. This chain uses TRBV18 with TRBJ2-3; D is undetermined. Germline V gene data show CDR1 as KGHSH and CDR2 as LQKENI. Deletions cut 5 bases from V and 10 bases from J, with 13 bases between. The CDR3 consists of 12 residues. Written as DNA, the CDR3 is TGTGCCAGCTCATCTGACCCACTATCGCAGTATTTT. Translated, it gives CASSSDPLSQYF.

In this sample, this clonotype turned up a few times. This clone may be a read error of a much larger clone one base away. This rearrangement joins TRBV20-1 to TRBJ2-4; 7 bases agree with TRBD2. Germline CDR1 and CDR2: DFQATT and SNEGSKA (reference sequence). J gave up 5 bases and V 5 bases, and 9 bases lay outside the gene matches. The length of the CDR3 is 14 residues. The CDR3 here is CSAGRDAGENIQYF. The CDR3 DNA follows: TGCAGTGCTGGCCGCGACGCGGGGGAAAACATTCAGTACTTC.

Comments on this clonotype: This clone may be a read error of a much larger clone one base away. The chain carries TRBV7-6 and TRBJ2-3; 7 bases line up with TRBD1. The CDR3 has 17 residues. The germline V gene has CDR1 SGHVS and CDR2 FNYEAQ. Here the CDR3 DNA reads TGTGCCAGCAGCTCGAGCCCTACAGGGGCGCGCACAGGTACGCAGTATTTT. It encodes CASSSSPTGARTGTQYF.

This clonotype was detected only a few times. The V and J genes are TRBV6-5 and TRBJ2-7; 7 bases are shared with TRBD2. This CDR3 has 15 amino acids. CDR1 is MNHEY, CDR2 SVGAGI, per germline. Trimming at V came to 0 bases and at J to 7 bases, leaving 9 bases not matched to a gene. Written as DNA, the CDR3 is TGTGCCAGCAGTTACTCGATGGTGGGAGGGGATGAGCAGTACTTC. Protein product: CASSYSMVGGDEQYF.

This clonotype was observed many times. This may arise from a read error, as a much more abundant clone is one base away. The rearrangement uses TRBV7-3 and TRBJ2-5, with D possibly being TRBD2 (6 bases). Germline CDR1 SGHTA, CDR2 FQGTGA. Trimming took off 0 bases at V and 11 bases at J, with 16 bases between the two ends. The CDR3 has 14 amino acids. The CDR3 nucleotides read TGTGCCAGCAGCTTAACGGGGGGAAGTAATGAGCAGTACTTC. This sequence encodes CASSLTGGSNEQYF.

The J gene is TRBJ2-7, the V gene TRBV28, with TRBD1 identical over 10 bases. Germline V gene data show CDR1 as MDHEN and CDR2 as SYDVKM. This CDR3 is built from 16 residues. The V and J ends lost 2 bases and 1 base, in that order; junction bases with no gene match: 5. In nucleotides, the CDR3 is TGTGCCAGCAGTTTACGAGGACAGGGGGTATCCTACGAGCAGTACTTC. Translation gives CASSLRGQGVSYEQYF.

This clonotype was counted only a few times. The chain joins TRBV20-1 to TRBJ1-1; maybe TRBD1 (5 bases). Germline V lookup: CDR1 DFQATT, CDR2 SNEGSKA (reference sequence). The V gene lost 4 bases and the J gene lost 1 base, with 7 bases spanning the gap. This CDR3 region has 12 residues. CDR3 in DNA: TGCAGTGCTAATGACAGGAACACTGAAGCTTTCTTT. It encodes CSANDRNTEAFF.

With respect to this clonotype: A much larger clone lies a single base off, so this may be a read error. The chain combines TRBV30 with TRBJ2-3; D not resolved. Per the germline V gene, CDR1 is GTSNPN and CDR2 is SVGIG (reference sequence). The CDR3 runs to 12 residues. The CDR3 loop is CVWVTATDTQYF. The CDR3 DNA sequence: TGTGTCTGGGTAACAGCCACAGATACGCAGTATTTT.

This clonotype was picked up many times. The genes are TRBV12-3 or TRBV12-4 and TRBJ2-3, with TRBD2 matching 9 bases. The V and J ends lost 5 bases and 3 bases, in that order; junction bases with no gene match: 9. The length of the CDR3 is 16 residues. Written as DNA, the CDR3 is TGTGCCAGCAGTCCCCTTGGCGGGGGGGTAACAGATACGCAGTATTTT. Residues: CASSPLGGGVTDTQYF.

On this clonotype: This may come from a read error, since a much larger clone is one base off. V usage is TRBV6-5 and J usage is TRBJ2-5, with D maybe TRBD2 (7 bases). Germline-derived CDR1 and CDR2 are MNHEY and SVGAGI. There are 13 residues in the CDR3. CDR3 protein: CPSMRGGPETQYF. Here the CDR3 DNA reads TGTCCCAGCATGAGGGGGGGCCCCGAGACCCAGTACTTC.

This clonotype was seen many times. The chain uses TRBV20-1 and TRBJ2-1, with D possibly being TRBD2 (7 bases). Between the trimmed V and J ends, which lost 5 bases and 6 bases, there was a span of 17 bases. Germline V CDR1 and CDR2: DFQATT, SNEGSKA (reference sequence). This CDR3 is 14 amino acids long. This CDR3 reads CSAPRGGAINEQFF. The DNA of the CDR3 is TGCAGTGCTCCTCGTGGGGGGGCGATCAATGAGCAGTTCTTC.

This clonotype has a count of ten or more. V is TRBV6-1 and J is TRBJ2-5; D is unresolved. This CDR3 spans 11 amino acids. From germline, CDR1 is MNHNS and CDR2 SASEGT. V shed 1 base and J shed 7 bases, with 4 bases lying between them. The chain's CDR3 is CASSEEVTQYF. The CDR3 region has the DNA TGTGCCAGCAGTGAAGAGGTGACCCAGTACTTC.

This chain links TRBV6-1 with TRBJ1-2; TRBD1 matches 7 bases. This CDR3 region has 17 residues. Germline-derived CDR1 and CDR2 are MNHNS and SASEGT. Losses at the gene ends were 6 bases for V and 2 bases for J; bases not matched to a gene: 15. The CDR3 here is CASRDGTVRRNNYGYTF. CDR3 sequence (DNA): TGTGCCAGCAGGGACGGGACAGTCCGAAGGAACAACTATGGCTACACCTTC.

This chain links TRBV3-1 with TRBJ1-2; 8 positions agree with TRBD1. V lost 1 base to trimming and J lost 7 bases; unmatched junction nucleotides: 5. CDR3 size: 14 residues. CDR1 is LGHDT, CDR2 YNNKEL, per germline (reference sequence). The CDR3 protein is CASSQGSGGFGYTF. CDR3 DNA: TGTGCCAGCAGCCAAGGGTCAGGGGGCTTTGGCTACACCTTC.